Listed below are T cell receptor beta chains from one sample, sequenced in a study of blood T cell repertoires in COVID-19. Assay used: immunoSEQ multiplex PCR; TCRdb lists only in-frame clones, some missing. Of a few hundred thousand clones in the sample, approximately 90% are singletons; the top ten hold approximately 0.84%. The sample consisted of peripheral blood. The origin of the receptors is a man aged 25 to 40 with acute or convalescent COVID-19. Both conserved end residues are part of each CDR3. Each record gives: CDR3 length, J gene, V gene, CDR3 protein.

CDR3 length: 14; J gene: TRBJ2-1; V gene: TRBV27; CDR3 protein: CASSLPSKVREQFF
CDR3 length: 15; J gene: TRBJ2-7; V gene: TRBV3-1/TRBV3-2; CDR3 protein: CASSQDLGRDYEQYF
CDR3 length: 16; J gene: TRBJ1-2; V gene: TRBV7-3; CDR3 protein: CASRVLMRTANYGYTF
CDR3 length: 15; J gene: TRBJ1-1; V gene: TRBV7-6; CDR3 protein: CASSTLPQGNTEAFF
CDR3 length: 16; J gene: TRBJ2-1; V gene: TRBV27; CDR3 protein: CASSPEWARSYNEQFF
CDR3 length: 15; J gene: TRBJ2-1; V gene: TRBV25-1; CDR3 protein: CASSEGQGVNNEQFF
CDR3 length: 16; J gene: TRBJ2-5; V gene: TRBV5-4; CDR3 protein: CASSSAGTGGRETQYF
CDR3 length: 16; J gene: TRBJ2-7; V gene: TRBV2; CDR3 protein: CASSEFHDRGRNEQYF
CDR3 length: 15; J gene: TRBJ2-1; V gene: TRBV11-3; CDR3 protein: CASSPGGGGYNEQFF
CDR3 length: 17; J gene: TRBJ1-1; V gene: TRBV5-1; CDR3 protein: CASSPESLQGAHLEAFF
CDR3 length: 16; J gene: TRBJ2-1; V gene: TRBV27; CDR3 protein: CASSYYRGGRGNEQFF
CDR3 length: 14; J gene: TRBJ2-7; V gene: TRBV6-5; CDR3 protein: CASSPIDRGHEQYF
CDR3 length: 15; J gene: TRBJ1-4; V gene: TRBV2; CDR3 protein: CASSELGTGGEKLFF
CDR3 length: 14; J gene: TRBJ1-1; V gene: TRBV5-8; CDR3 protein: CASSRDSMNTEAFF
CDR3 length: 15; J gene: TRBJ2-3; V gene: TRBV30; CDR3 protein: CAWSPSPVSTDTQYF
CDR3 length: 15; J gene: TRBJ2-4; V gene: TRBV5-1; CDR3 protein: CASSLSGTAENIQYF
CDR3 length: 14; J gene: TRBJ1-1; V gene: TRBV19; CDR3 protein: CASSIGQGTTEAFF
CDR3 length: 14; J gene: TRBJ2-5; V gene: TRBV7-9; CDR3 protein: CASSPKTGEETQYF
CDR3 length: 13; J gene: TRBJ1-1; V gene: TRBV5-1; CDR3 protein: CASSVDSITEAFF
CDR3 length: 15; J gene: TRBJ2-7; V gene: TRBV28; CDR3 protein: CASSLGGLSSYEQYF
CDR3 length: 15; J gene: TRBJ1-2; V gene: TRBV5-1; CDR3 protein: CASSFSIRQANGYTF
CDR3 length: 16; J gene: TRBJ1-3; V gene: TRBV10-3; CDR3 protein: CAITLLNETPGNTIYF
CDR3 length: 13; J gene: TRBJ1-2; V gene: TRBV12-3/TRBV12-4; CDR3 protein: CASSFSPGTGYTF
CDR3 length: 16; J gene: TRBJ2-1; V gene: TRBV3-1/TRBV3-2; CDR3 protein: CASSQDRGRPYNEQFF
CDR3 length: 11; J gene: TRBJ2-3; V gene: TRBV6-5; CDR3 protein: CASSRDNTQYF
CDR3 length: 16; J gene: TRBJ1-5; V gene: TRBV6-1; CDR3 protein: CASSALTVYSNQPQHF
CDR3 length: 17; J gene: TRBJ2-3; V gene: TRBV5-5; CDR3 protein: CASSPGTSGRGVDTQYF
CDR3 length: 11; J gene: TRBJ1-2; V gene: TRBV27; CDR3 protein: CASKGKGRYTF
CDR3 length: 13; J gene: TRBJ2-3; V gene: TRBV10-1; CDR3 protein: CASARDDADTQYF
CDR3 length: 15; J gene: TRBJ2-1; V gene: TRBV21-1; CDR3 protein: CASSKPAEVNNEQFF
CDR3 length: 14; J gene: TRBJ1-5; V gene: TRBV27; CDR3 protein: CASSLSRGHQPQHF
CDR3 length: 16; J gene: TRBJ2-7; V gene: TRBV10-2; CDR3 protein: CASSGEGLAASYEQYF
CDR3 length: 16; J gene: TRBJ1-5; V gene: TRBV4-1; CDR3 protein: CASSQDQGGLGQPQHF
CDR3 length: 12; J gene: TRBJ2-7; V gene: TRBV5-5; CDR3 protein: CASSTSRGEQYF
CDR3 length: 17; J gene: TRBJ2-7; V gene: TRBV19; CDR3 protein: CASSIPGQGDNPYEQYF
CDR3 length: 13; J gene: TRBJ1-2; V gene: TRBV6-1; CDR3 protein: CASSEAGAGGYTF
CDR3 length: 12; J gene: TRBJ1-2; V gene: TRBV20-1; CDR3 protein: CSASPPHRGYTF